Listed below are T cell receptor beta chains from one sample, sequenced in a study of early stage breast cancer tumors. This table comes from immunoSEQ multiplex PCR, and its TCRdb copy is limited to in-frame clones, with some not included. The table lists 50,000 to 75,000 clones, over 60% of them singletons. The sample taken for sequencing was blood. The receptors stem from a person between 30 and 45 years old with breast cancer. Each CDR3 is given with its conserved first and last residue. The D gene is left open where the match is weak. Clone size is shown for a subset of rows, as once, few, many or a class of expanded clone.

CDR3nt: TGCGCCAGCAGCCGGGCCTCCTGGGATCAGCCCCAGCATTTT
CDR3aa: CASSRASWDQPQHF
v_gene: TRBV4-1
abundance: .
j_gene: TRBJ1-5
d_gene: .

CDR3nt: TGTGCCAGCAGTCGTTCGGGTTTGAACACTGAAGCTTTCTTT
CDR3aa: CASSRSGLNTEAFF
v_gene: TRBV9
abundance: .
j_gene: TRBJ1-1
d_gene: .

CDR3nt: TGTGCCAGCAGCTTAGCGCAGGGACCCCCCTACGAGCAGTACTTC
CDR3aa: CASSLAQGPPYEQYF
v_gene: TRBV7-8
abundance: .
j_gene: TRBJ2-7
d_gene: .

CDR3nt: TGTGCCAGCAGCTCCCTTGCGGGAGGCGCAGATACGCAGTATTTT
CDR3aa: CASSSLAGGADTQYF
v_gene: TRBV7-9
abundance: once
j_gene: TRBJ2-3
d_gene: TRBD2

CDR3nt: TGTGCCAGCAGTCCCCCGGAGGGGCGATCGTACGAGCAGTACTTC
CDR3aa: CASSPPEGRSYEQYF
v_gene: TRBV6-4
abundance: .
j_gene: TRBJ2-7
d_gene: .

CDR3nt: TGTGCCAGCTCAACTAGGACACGACCCCTCACAGATACGCAGTATTTT
CDR3aa: CASSTRTRPLTDTQYF
v_gene: TRBV18
abundance: .
j_gene: TRBJ2-3
d_gene: .

CDR3nt: TGTGCCAGCAGCAAAGCGGAAACGGAACATCAGCCCCAGCATTTT
CDR3aa: CASSKAETEHQPQHF
v_gene: TRBV21-1
abundance: .
j_gene: TRBJ1-5
d_gene: .

CDR3nt: TGTGCCAGCAGTGAAGCAGGTCGAGAGACCCAGTACTTC
CDR3aa: CASSEAGRETQYF
v_gene: TRBV25-1
abundance: .
j_gene: TRBJ2-5
d_gene: .

CDR3nt: TGTGCCAGTAGTATAGAGGGACAGGGGGCCTACGAGCAGTACTTC
CDR3aa: CASSIEGQGAYEQYF
v_gene: TRBV19
abundance: once
j_gene: TRBJ2-7
d_gene: TRBD1

CDR3nt: TGTGCCAGTGAAGGCAATCAGCCCCAGCATTTT
CDR3aa: CASEGNQPQHF
v_gene: TRBV6-5
abundance: .
j_gene: TRBJ1-5
d_gene: .

CDR3nt: TGTGCCAGTAGTACCCGATCGGGGAGCGGGGAGTACAATGAGCAGTTCTTC
CDR3aa: CASSTRSGSGEYNEQFF
v_gene: TRBV11-2
abundance: .
j_gene: TRBJ2-1
d_gene: TRBD2

CDR3nt: TGTGCCAGCAGCCTACGACAGGGGAGCGGCACTGAAGCTTTCTTT
CDR3aa: CASSLRQGSGTEAFF
v_gene: TRBV7-2
abundance: .
j_gene: TRBJ1-1
d_gene: TRBD1

CDR3nt: TGTGCCATCCAACCCGGGAGGGCCAATGAGCAGTTCTTC
CDR3aa: CAIQPGRANEQFF
v_gene: TRBV28
abundance: .
j_gene: TRBJ2-1
d_gene: TRBD2

CDR3nt: TGTGCCACCAGTCCGGGACTAGCTTCCGACGAGCAGTACTTC
CDR3aa: CATSPGLASDEQYF
v_gene: TRBV15
abundance: .
j_gene: TRBJ2-7
d_gene: TRBD2

CDR3nt: TGTGCCTGGAGTCCTCCCAACCGACTAGCGGGAGTGTACGAGCAGTACTTC
CDR3aa: CAWSPPNRLAGVYEQYF
v_gene: TRBV30
abundance: .
j_gene: TRBJ2-7
d_gene: TRBD2

CDR3nt: TGTGCCAGCAGCCACCCTAGACAGGCTGAGGAAAAACTGTTTTTT
CDR3aa: CASSHPRQAEEKLFF
v_gene: TRBV4-2
abundance: .
j_gene: TRBJ1-4
d_gene: .

CDR3nt: TGCGCCAGCAGTGAACCGGGACAGGGAAAGTATGAGCAGTACTTC
CDR3aa: CASSEPGQGKYEQYF
v_gene: TRBV10-1
abundance: .
j_gene: TRBJ2-7
d_gene: TRBD1

CDR3nt: TGTGCCAGCAGTTTATCGACAGGGTATTTCGGTTCGACTAATGAAAAACTGTTTTTT
CDR3aa: CASSLSTGYFGSTNEKLFF
v_gene: TRBV27
abundance: .
j_gene: TRBJ1-4
d_gene: TRBD1

CDR3nt: TGTGCCAGCAGTGAACCCGGGGGTGGCGGGAGCTATGAGCAGTTCTTC
CDR3aa: CASSEPGGGGSYEQFF
v_gene: TRBV25-1
abundance: once
j_gene: TRBJ2-1
d_gene: TRBD2

CDR3nt: TGCGCCAGCAGCAACCAGCGGGAGGGGAACACCGGGGAGCTGTTTTTT
CDR3aa: CASSNQREGNTGELFF
v_gene: TRBV5-1
abundance: .
j_gene: TRBJ2-2
d_gene: TRBD2

CDR3nt: TGTGCCAGCAGTTTGCGGGACTCTGAAGCTTTCTTT
CDR3aa: CASSLRDSEAFF
v_gene: TRBV28
abundance: .
j_gene: TRBJ1-1
d_gene: .

CDR3nt: TGTGCCATCAGTGAACCCGGGGCTAGCGGTCCTTCCTACGAGCAGTACTTC
CDR3aa: CAISEPGASGPSYEQYF
v_gene: TRBV10-3
abundance: .
j_gene: TRBJ2-7
d_gene: TRBD2